This T cell receptor (beta chain) was identified during a study of identical twins. TCRdb redid the calling of the 5' RACE reads with MiXCR, one entry per CDR3 protein. The sample lists about 520,000 distinct CDR3 sequences; about 20% were seen once. This CDR3 region has 15 residues. CDR1 is DFQATT and CDR2 is SNEGSKA in the germline V gene (reference sequence). The ends lost 0 bases at V and 5 bases at J; junction bases unmatched: 6. This sample also appeared in a second study, on T cells expressing NK-cell markers.

Sequencing was carried out using CD4+ T cells sorted from blood. The sequence was collected from a woman between 18 and 29 years old in good health. This chain connects TRBV20-1 to TRBJ1-3, with 8 bases aligning to TRBD1. CDR3 region: CSARDRGQSRNTIYF. DNA of the CDR3: TGCAGTGCTAGAGACAGGGGGCAATCGAGAAACACCATATATTTT.